Following are 2 T cell receptor beta chains from one sample sequenced in a study of T cells after yellow fever vaccination. TCRdb redid the calling of the 5' RACE reads with MiXCR, one entry per CDR3 protein. In the table there are hundreds of thousands of distinct CDR3 sequences, roughly 4% of which are singletons. Material: PBMCs, obtained 5 days after the yellow fever booster vaccination. The receptor set was obtained from a man between 18 and 29 years old who received the YFV17D yellow fever vaccine.

This clonotype appeared many times. V usage is TRBV11-2 and J usage is TRBJ2-1; the match to TRBD2 covers 8 bases. CDR1 and CDR2 (germline): SGHAT, FQNNGV. Trimming took 8 bases from V and 7 from J; bases not matched to a gene: 7. This CDR3 has 13 residues. The DNA of the CDR3 is TGTGCCAGCTCGGGGGGGCCATCGAATGAGCAGTTCTTC. Its protein is CASSGGPSNEQFF.

This clonotype was counted many times. The V and J genes are TRBV12-3 or TRBV12-4 and TRBJ2-7; unclear D gene. This CDR3 has 11 residues. The V gene lost 3 bases and the J gene lost 7 bases, with 7 bases spanning the gap. The CDR3 loop reads CASSFGLEQYF. CDR3 DNA sequence: TGTGCCAGCAGTTTCGGGTTGGAGCAGTACTTC.